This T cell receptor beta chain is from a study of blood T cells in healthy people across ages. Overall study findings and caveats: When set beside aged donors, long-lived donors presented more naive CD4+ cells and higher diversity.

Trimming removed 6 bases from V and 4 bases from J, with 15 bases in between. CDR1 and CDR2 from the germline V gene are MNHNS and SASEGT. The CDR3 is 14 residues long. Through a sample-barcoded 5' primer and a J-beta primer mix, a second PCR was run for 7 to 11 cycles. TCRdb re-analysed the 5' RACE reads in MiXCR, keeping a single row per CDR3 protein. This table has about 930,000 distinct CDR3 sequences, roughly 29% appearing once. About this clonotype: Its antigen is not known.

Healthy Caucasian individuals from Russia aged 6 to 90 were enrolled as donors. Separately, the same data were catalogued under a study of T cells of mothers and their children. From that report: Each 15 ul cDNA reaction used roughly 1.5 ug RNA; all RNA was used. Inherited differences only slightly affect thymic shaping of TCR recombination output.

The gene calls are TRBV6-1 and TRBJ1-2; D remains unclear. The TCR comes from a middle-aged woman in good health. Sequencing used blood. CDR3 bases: TGTGCCAGCAGGACCTTCGGGATTATCTATGGCTACACCTTC. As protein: CASRTFGIIYGYTF.